These T cell receptor beta chains were read from a single sample in a study of blood T cell repertoires in COVID-19. Profiled with immunoSEQ multiplex PCR; TCRdb holds only in-frame clones, not every one. The profile shows about 310,000 clones, about 87% of them singletons. What was sequenced was peripheral blood. The receptors come from a woman between 45 and 60 years old who had recovered from COVID-19. The conserved cysteine and the conserved F or W are not part of the CDR3 here. A D gene is named only where the DNA matches it firmly.

v_gene: TRBV9; j_gene: TRBJ1-6; len: 11; d_gene: NA; CDR3aa: ASSVAPSSPLH
v_gene: TRBV19; j_gene: TRBJ2-2; len: 15; d_gene: TRBD1; CDR3aa: ASSIFRDRGRAGELF
v_gene: TRBV2; j_gene: TRBJ2-2; len: 12; d_gene: TRBD2; CDR3aa: ASRAGANTGELF
v_gene: TRBV28; j_gene: TRBJ1-1; len: 13; d_gene: NA; CDR3aa: ASLRAFGDQTEAF
v_gene: TRBV5-4; j_gene: TRBJ2-7; len: 14; d_gene: NA; CDR3aa: ASSLFVAGASYEQY
v_gene: TRBV28; j_gene: TRBJ2-7; len: 11; d_gene: TRBD1; CDR3aa: ASIAGQGREQY
v_gene: TRBV2; j_gene: TRBJ2-5; len: 13; d_gene: NA; CDR3aa: ASSDARIRQETQY
v_gene: TRBV6-5; j_gene: TRBJ1-5; len: 12; d_gene: TRBD1; CDR3aa: ASSDRGGVQPQH
v_gene: TRBV29-1; j_gene: TRBJ1-2; len: 12; d_gene: NA; CDR3aa: SVARQGFNYGYT
v_gene: TRBV5-5; j_gene: TRBJ2-7; len: 11; d_gene: NA; CDR3aa: ASSSPLSYEQY
v_gene: TRBV30; j_gene: TRBJ2-1; len: 11; d_gene: TRBD2; CDR3aa: AWSVGLEGEQF
v_gene: TRBV6-1; j_gene: TRBJ1-5; len: 12; d_gene: NA; CDR3aa: ASSEGAGNQPQH
v_gene: TRBV7-9; j_gene: TRBJ2-1; len: 12; d_gene: TRBD2; CDR3aa: ASSFSGRDTEQF
v_gene: TRBV29-1; j_gene: TRBJ2-3; len: 11; d_gene: TRBD2; CDR3aa: SVRAGGTDTQY
v_gene: TRBV5-1; j_gene: TRBJ2-1; len: 13; d_gene: TRBD2; CDR3aa: ASSLQRGDTGEQF
v_gene: TRBV10-3; j_gene: TRBJ2-2; len: 17; d_gene: TRBD2; CDR3aa: AISDHGLAGKEATGELF
v_gene: TRBV10-3; j_gene: TRBJ1-2; len: 10; d_gene: NA; CDR3aa: ATPRGNYGYT
v_gene: TRBV7-6; j_gene: TRBJ2-3; len: 14; d_gene: TRBD2; CDR3aa: ASSLSSGGVSDTQY
v_gene: TRBV28; j_gene: TRBJ2-7; len: 14; d_gene: NA; CDR3aa: ASTTALRGGGYEQY
v_gene: TRBV7-3; j_gene: TRBJ1-2; len: 15; d_gene: TRBD1; CDR3aa: ASTCEGWTGARYGYT
v_gene: TRBV5-4; j_gene: TRBJ1-2; len: 12; d_gene: NA; CDR3aa: ASSDRNKAGGYT
v_gene: TRBV7-2; j_gene: TRBJ2-1; len: 13; d_gene: NA; CDR3aa: ASRFDRLPRNEQF
v_gene: TRBV5-4; j_gene: TRBJ2-2; len: 14; d_gene: TRBD1; CDR3aa: ASSFLGWTGVGELF
v_gene: TRBV7-9; j_gene: TRBJ2-2; len: 14; d_gene: NA; CDR3aa: ASSLPSGMAAGELF
v_gene: TRBV24-1; j_gene: TRBJ1-2; len: 14; d_gene: TRBD1; CDR3aa: ATSDSGEEGAYGYT
v_gene: TRBV18; j_gene: TRBJ1-1; len: 13; d_gene: NA; CDR3aa: ASSPRTDMNTEAF
v_gene: TRBV11-2; j_gene: TRBJ2-2; len: 15; d_gene: TRBD2; CDR3aa: ASSFQRLAGETGELF
v_gene: TRBV14; j_gene: TRBJ2-2; len: 11; d_gene: NA; CDR3aa: ASSPQVTGELF
v_gene: TRBV27; j_gene: TRBJ2-7; len: 13; d_gene: NA; CDR3aa: ASSSARGKWFEQY
v_gene: TRBV7-2; j_gene: TRBJ2-1; len: 15; d_gene: NA; CDR3aa: ASSSPTTDTLYNEQF
v_gene: TRBV29-1; j_gene: TRBJ1-2; len: 12; d_gene: TRBD1; CDR3aa: SVEGMDRGHGYT
v_gene: TRBV28; j_gene: TRBJ2-1; len: 14; d_gene: TRBD2; CDR3aa: ASSPGVVGGSLEQF
v_gene: TRBV28; j_gene: TRBJ2-7; len: 11; d_gene: TRBD1; CDR3aa: ASRVTGAEFGY
v_gene: TRBV19; j_gene: TRBJ2-7; len: 11; d_gene: NA; CDR3aa: ASSITSSYEQY
v_gene: TRBV10-3; j_gene: TRBJ2-1; len: 11; d_gene: TRBD1; CDR3aa: AIRQGISDEQF
v_gene: TRBV4-3; j_gene: TRBJ1-4; len: 14; d_gene: NA; CDR3aa: ASSQDPTGGWEKLF
v_gene: TRBV5-5; j_gene: TRBJ1-2; len: 13; d_gene: NA; CDR3aa: ASSLALLVSGGYT
v_gene: TRBV11-2; j_gene: TRBJ2-4; len: 17; d_gene: TRBD2; CDR3aa: ASSTTRTGTSGRANIQY
v_gene: TRBV7-9; j_gene: TRBJ1-2; len: 12; d_gene: NA; CDR3aa: ASSPDGQPGGYT
v_gene: TRBV3-1/TRBV3-2; j_gene: TRBJ2-5; len: 14; d_gene: NA; CDR3aa: ASSQDRGLAAETQY
v_gene: TRBV5-4; j_gene: TRBJ2-1; len: 12; d_gene: TRBD1; CDR3aa: ASSKGTGVDEQF
v_gene: TRBV12-3/TRBV12-4; j_gene: TRBJ2-3; len: 11; d_gene: NA; CDR3aa: ASSLDRTDTQY
v_gene: TRBV24-1; j_gene: TRBJ2-5; len: 15; d_gene: TRBD2; CDR3aa: ATSDPGLAGPQETQY
v_gene: TRBV7-2; j_gene: TRBJ1-1; len: 14; d_gene: NA; CDR3aa: ASSPFPAGLGTEAF
v_gene: TRBV18; j_gene: TRBJ1-5; len: 15; d_gene: TRBD1; CDR3aa: ASSLLQGVVSNQPQH
v_gene: TRBV5-1; j_gene: TRBJ2-7; len: 13; d_gene: TRBD1; CDR3aa: ASSLGTGGDYEQY
v_gene: TRBV19; j_gene: TRBJ1-5; len: 10; d_gene: NA; CDR3aa: ASSPVSWPQH
v_gene: TRBV6-1; j_gene: TRBJ1-5; len: 12; d_gene: NA; CDR3aa: ASSEGGSNQPQH
v_gene: TRBV30; j_gene: TRBJ2-3; len: 9; d_gene: NA; CDR3aa: AWRTGDTQY
v_gene: TRBV4-3; j_gene: TRBJ2-3; len: 13; d_gene: TRBD2; CDR3aa: ASSHASGGTDTQY
v_gene: TRBV29-1; j_gene: TRBJ2-1; len: 12; d_gene: TRBD2; CDR3aa: SVGGTSGSSEQF